This T cell receptor (beta chain) was obtained from a study of blood T cells in healthy people across ages. The use of a sample-barcoded 5' primer and a J-beta primer mix characterized a second PCR of about 6 to 12 cycles. MiXCR, run by TCRdb on the 5' RACE reads, gives a single entry per CDR3 protein. The table shows over 1,500,000 distinct CDR3 sequences, with about 49% occurring only once. This clonotype was obtained from a woman aged 35 to 49 in good health. Sequencing was performed on blood.

CDR3 sequence reads: CSARDLNTGGFGTPLHF. In DNA, the CDR3 is TGCAGTGCTAGAGATCTGAATACAGGGGGATTCGGGACACCCCTCCACTTT. V gene TRBV20-1 combines with J gene TRBJ1-6, with 8 bases fitting TRBD1. CDR1 is DFQATT and CDR2 is SNEGSKA in the germline V gene (reference sequence). V lost 0 bases to trimming and J lost 11 bases; unmatched junction nucleotides: 15. The CDR3 consists of 17 residues.